Presented here are 2 T cell receptor beta chains from one specimen sequenced in a study of regulatory T cells in long-lasting Graves disease. Sample time point: newly diagnosed GD, antithyroid drugs for less than 3 months. The TCR library was made from RNA that had been extracted from PBMCs in TRIzol. With iRepertoire HTBI primers and Arm-PCR of CDR3 regions, TCR beta libraries were built. TCRdb itself ran the multiplex PCR reads through MiXCR, one entry per CDR3 protein. The sample yields some 200,000 distinct CDR3 sequences, 15% to 20% seen once. Separately, the same data were catalogued under a study of T cells in Graves' hyperthyroidism and ophthalmopathy.

The sequencing used peripheral blood mononuclear cells (PBMCs), collected at new diagnosis, from a patient treated with antithyroid drugs. The receptor source for this set is a woman between 25 and 40 years old with Graves disease.

There are a few counts of this clonotype. The genes are TRBV5-5 and TRBJ1-5; a weak D match, TRBD1 (6 bases). Trimming pared 2 bases from V and 2 bases from J, leaving 14 bases between. CDR1 and CDR2 (germline): SGHKS, YYEKEE (reference sequence). The CDR3 has 16 amino acids. CDR3 amino acids: CASSFGGGRGNQPQHF. CDR3 sequence (DNA): TGTGCCAGCAGCTTCGGTGGGGGGCGAGGCAATCAGCCCCAGCATTTT.

Many counts were recorded for this clonotype. The chain couples TRBV30 to TRBJ1-1; D ambiguous. In germline, CDR1 is GTSNPN, CDR2 SVGIG (reference sequence). The CDR3 extends over 13 amino acids. Trimming took 0 bases from V and 0 from J, leaving 5 bases between them. CDR3 sequence reads: CAWSVALNTEAFF. CDR3 nucleotide sequence: TGTGCCTGGAGTGTAGCACTGAACACTGAAGCTTTCTTT.